Each of the 14 T cell receptor beta chains below was sequenced from the same sample in a study of blood T cell repertoires in COVID-19. Sequencing used immunoSEQ multiplex PCR; TCRdb keeps in-frame clones, though not all of them. Seen here are 100,000 or so clones, less than 90% observed once, and the top ten hold approximately 2%. Sequencing input: peripheral blood. The receptors originated from a man aged 65 to 85 with active or convalescent COVID-19.

The J gene is TRBJ2-7, the V gene TRBV5-1; D possibly corresponds to TRBD2 (6 bases). Trimming cost V 4 bases and J 1 base, with 12 bases left between them. The germline V gene has CDR1 SGHRS and CDR2 YFSETQ. The CDR3 totals 14 residues. The CDR3 loop reads CASSGQGGSYEQYF. Here the CDR3 DNA reads TGCGCCAGCAGCGGCCAGGGAGGATCCTACGAGCAGTACTTC.

The table lists this clone with a few counts. The CDR3 nucleotides read TGTGCCAGCAGCGACACAGGGGCGCTCTGTGAAAAACTGTTTTTT. This encodes CASSDTGALCEKLFF. The chain combines TRBV21-1 with TRBJ1-4; TRBD1 is the table's D call and was not checked against the DNA. TRBV21-1 has pseudogene status. The CDR3 totals 15 residues.

The rearrangement links TRBV2 to TRBJ2-7, with 9 bases lining up with TRBD1. Per germline, CDR1 SNHLY and CDR2 FYNNEI. The CDR3 has 15 amino acids. Trimming at V came to 4 bases and at J to 4 bases, leaving 8 bases not matched to a gene. CDR3 residues: CASSGGQGTFYEQYF. CDR3 DNA sequence: TGTGCCAGCAGTGGCGGACAGGGGACATTTTACGAGCAGTACTTC.

The DNA for the CDR3 is TGTGCCAGCAGAAACAGGGGCGGGGTGAACACTGAAGCTTTCTTT. Its translation is CASRNRGGVNTEAFF. This rearrangement joins TRBV6-5 to TRBJ1-1; TRBD1 matches 7 bases. Germline CDR1 MNHEY, CDR2 SVGAGI. CDR3 size: 15 residues. Trimming removed 6 bases from V and 0 bases from J; junction bases left unmatched: 7.

V usage is TRBV7-3 and J usage is TRBJ1-1, with TRBD1 as a possible D gene (5 bases). The V and J ends lost 3 bases and 4 bases respectively, with 15 bases between them. Germline lookup yields CDR1 SGHTA and CDR2 FQGTGA. This CDR3 region has 15 residues. This CDR3 reads CASSFLISGGTEAFF. The CDR3 DNA reads TGTGCCAGCAGCTTCCTAATTTCGGGGGGCACTGAAGCTTTCTTT.

The genes are TRBV6-5 and TRBJ1-1; D possibly corresponds to TRBD1 (6 bases). The CDR3 contains 12 residues. Germline CDR1 is MNHEY and CDR2 is SVGAGI. The germline V and J ends were trimmed by 6 bases and 7 bases, with 12 bases remaining between them. The CDR3 DNA reads as TGTGCCAGCAGAAAACAGGGCATTGAAGCTTTCTTT. Its protein product is CASRKQGIEAFF.

The rearrangement joins TRBV2 to TRBJ2-2, with D possibly being TRBD1 (7 bases). The CDR3 has 15 amino acids. Deletions cut 6 bases from V and 5 bases from J, with 16 bases between. Germline V gene data show CDR1 as SNHLY and CDR2 as FYNNEI. As DNA, the CDR3 is TGTGCCAGCAGCCCCAGGGGGAGGAGGACCGGGGAGCTGTTTTTT. Translating it yields CASSPRGRRTGELFF.

This chain connects TRBV7-2 to TRBJ2-5; perhaps TRBD2 as D (6 bases). The V and J ends lost 4 bases and 7 bases respectively, with 13 bases between them. Germline CDR1 and CDR2: SGHTA and FQGNSA. This CDR3 has 13 residues. The CDR3 DNA follows: TGTGCCAGCAGCTCCCTCGGGACTCTGACCCAGTACTTC. Protein: CASSSLGTLTQYF.

CDR3 sequence (DNA): TGTGCCAGCTCACCGGGGCTAGGATTAGGGGAAAAACTGTTTTTT. Its translation: CASSPGLGLGEKLFF. The chain links TRBV18 to TRBJ1-4; TRBD1 might be the D (5 bases). Trimming stripped 3 bases from V and 8 bases from J, with 16 bases between. The CDR3 spans 15 residues. The V gene's germline CDR1 is KGHSH and CDR2 LQKENI.

A word on this clone: The same CDR3 also results from other DNA sequences found in this sample. CDR3 in amino acids: CASSFTGSNQPQHF. Written as DNA, the CDR3 is TGTGCCAGCAGCTTCACAGGGTCGAATCAGCCCCAGCATTTT. The gene calls are TRBV7-2 and TRBJ1-5, with D possibly TRBD1 on 6 matching bases. Germline V CDR1 and CDR2: SGHTA, FQGNSA. The V end was cut by 3 bases, the J end by 4 bases, with 10 bases between. The CDR3 is made up of 14 amino acids.

The chain employs TRBV3-1 (or the pseudogene TRBV3-2) and TRBJ2-6; 11 nucleotides align to TRBD1. Trimming took 3 bases from V and 4 from J; bases not matched to a gene: 5. This CDR3 has 17 amino acids. In germline, CDR1 is LGHDT, CDR2 YNNKEL (reference sequence). The CDR3 protein is CASSHGQGASGANVLTF. CDR3 coding DNA: TGTGCCAGCAGCCACGGACAGGGGGCGTCGGGGGCCAACGTCCTGACTTTC.

A few counts support this clone. This chain connects TRBV12-3 or TRBV12-4 to TRBJ2-7, with TRBD1 identical over 7 bases. With V trimmed by 3 bases and J by 6 bases, 5 bases remained unmatched. This CDR3 is 13 amino acids long. CDR3 sequence: CASSLTGWGEQYF. In nucleotides, the CDR3 is TGTGCCAGCAGTTTGACAGGGTGGGGCGAGCAGTACTTC.

The genes are TRBV5-1 and TRBJ2-5; 8 bases map to TRBD1. The CDR3 runs 16 residues. Germline trimming cut 2 bases from V and 5 bases from J; bases unmatched to any gene: 11. Germline V gene lookup returns CDR1 SGHRS and CDR2 YFSETQ. The CDR3 DNA is TGCGCCAGCAGCTTCCCGGGACAGGCACGTTGGGAGACCCAGTACTTC. Translating gives CASSFPGQARWETQYF.

This sequence joins TRBV29-1 and TRBJ2-1; D uncertain. With 0 bases removed from V and 4 bases from J, the gap between germline ends came to 10 bases. The CDR3 extends over 14 amino acids. The V gene's germline CDR1 is SQVTM and CDR2 ANQGSEA. CDR3: CSVEDRQIYNEQFF. CDR3 sequence (DNA): TGCAGCGTTGAAGATCGACAAATATACAATGAGCAGTTCTTC.